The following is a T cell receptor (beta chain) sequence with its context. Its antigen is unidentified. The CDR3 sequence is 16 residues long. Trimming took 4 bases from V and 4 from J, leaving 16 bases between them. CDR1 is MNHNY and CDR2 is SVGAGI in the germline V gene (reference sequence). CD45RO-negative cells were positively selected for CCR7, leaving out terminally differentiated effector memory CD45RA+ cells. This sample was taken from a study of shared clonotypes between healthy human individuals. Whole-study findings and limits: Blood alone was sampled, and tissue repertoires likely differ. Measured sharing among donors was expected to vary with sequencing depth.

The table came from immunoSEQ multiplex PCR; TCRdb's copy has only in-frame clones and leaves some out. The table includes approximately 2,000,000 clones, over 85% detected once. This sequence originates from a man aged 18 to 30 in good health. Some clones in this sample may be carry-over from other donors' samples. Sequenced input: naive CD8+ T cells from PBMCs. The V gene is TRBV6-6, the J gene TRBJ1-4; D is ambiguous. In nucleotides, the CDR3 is TGTGCCAGCAGTTTAAGTATCGGACGGCTTAATGAAAAACTGTTTTTT. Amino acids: CASSLSIGRLNEKLFF.